Presented here are 17 T cell receptor beta chains from one specimen sequenced in a study of T cell repertoires in cytomegalovirus infection. TCRdb re-called the reads with MiXCR, one entry per CDR3 protein. This sample yields fewer than 700,000 distinct CDR3 sequences, of which less than 25% are seen a single time; 7.5% to 9% belongs to the top ten. Sequenced: CD8+ T cells from PBMCs. The receptors here all came from a human donor in good health (CMV status not recorded). Some clones in this sample may be carry-over from other donors' samples.

This clonotype was observed a few times. The chain couples TRBV19 to TRBJ2-1, with no clear D. From germline, CDR1 is LNHDA and CDR2 SQIVND (reference sequence). The V and J ends lost 6 bases and 12 bases respectively, with 9 bases between them. This CDR3 has 10 amino acids. The CDR3 is CASSAEGQFF. Written as DNA, the CDR3 is TGTGCCAGTAGCGCAGAAGGGCAGTTCTTC.

This clonotype was observed a handful of times. This rearrangement joins TRBV19 to TRBJ2-1; possibly TRBD1 or TRBD2 for D (6 bases each). The V gene's germline CDR1 is LNHDA and CDR2 SQIVND (reference sequence). CDR3 size: 14 residues. Trimming pared 7 bases from V and 6 bases from J, leaving 16 bases between. CDR3 amino acids: CASTQGRLFNEQFF. The CDR3 DNA reads TGTGCCAGTACCCAGGGGAGGCTCTTCAATGAGCAGTTCTTC.

This clonotype was found many times. V is TRBV7-2 and J is TRBJ2-5, with D tentatively TRBD1 or TRBD2 (6 bases each). This CDR3 has 16 amino acids. Germline CDR1 and CDR2: SGHTA and FQGNSA. With 0 bases removed from V and 2 bases from J, the gap between germline ends came to 13 bases. As DNA, the CDR3 is TGTGCCAGCAGCTTAGCGAAAAGGGGGGTACAAGAGACCCAGTACTTC. Protein: CASSLAKRGVQETQYF.

This clonotype was counted only a few times. V is TRBV4-1 and J is TRBJ1-1; 7 bases agree with TRBD1. Germline V lookup: CDR1 MGHRA, CDR2 YSYEKL. CDR3 length equals 16 residues. V shed 5 bases and J 0 bases; nucleotides not matched to a gene: 9. The CDR3 sequence: CASSEYPGQMNTEAFF. The CDR3 coding sequence is TGCGCCAGCAGCGAGTATCCGGGACAGATGAACACTGAAGCTTTCTTT.

The gene calls are TRBV29-1 and TRBJ2-2; D is unclear. V was shortened by 4 bases and J by 0 bases, with 3 bases between the two germline ends. Germline lookup yields CDR1 SQVTM and CDR2 ANQGSEA. The CDR3 runs 12 residues. The CDR3 nucleotides read TGCAGCGTTGGTACGAACACCGGGGAGCTGTTTTTT. Amino acid sequence: CSVGTNTGELFF.

This clonotype was observed many times. V usage is TRBV7-2 and J usage is TRBJ2-2, with D maybe TRBD1 (6 bases). This CDR3 region has 16 residues. Germline V gene data show CDR1 as SGHTA and CDR2 as FQGNSA. Deletions cut 1 base from V and 3 bases from J, with 12 bases between. CDR3 nucleotides: TGTGCCAGCAGCTTAGTATGGGGGCAGGACACCGGGGAGCTGTTTTTT. Translating it yields CASSLVWGQDTGELFF.

This clonotype has ten or more counts. This rearrangement joins TRBV6-5 to TRBJ1-5; D not resolved. The CDR3 contains 14 residues. V was shortened by 2 bases and J by 7 bases, with 12 bases between the two germline ends. Looked up from germline, CDR1 is MNHEY and CDR2 is SVGAGI. CDR3 in amino acids: CASSYDRADQPQHF. The CDR3 region has the DNA TGTGCCAGCAGTTACGACCGGGCGGACCAGCCCCAGCATTTT.

Concerning this clonotype: One base away lies a much larger clone, so this may be a sequencing read error. In this CDR3 the conserved last residue, phenylalanine or tryptophan, is missing, so a read error is likely. The chain carries TRBV7-2 and TRBJ1-1; D is unclear. The germline V gene has CDR1 SGHTA and CDR2 FQGNSA. V was clipped by 2 bases and J by 0 bases, with 10 bases between them. The CDR3 consists of 15 residues. The CDR3 here is CASSLSPILNTEAFL. CDR3 bases: TGTGCCAGCAGCTTATCCCCGATATTGAACACTGAAGCTTTCCTT.

Concerning this clonotype: A much larger clone sits a single nucleotide away, making a read error possible. The V gene is TRBV7-2, the J gene TRBJ2-7, with a tentative D call TRBD1 (5 bases). The germline V and J ends were trimmed by 5 bases and 7 bases, with 18 bases remaining between them. Germline assignment: CDR1 SGHTA and CDR2 FQGNSA. The CDR3 extends over 14 amino acids. The CDR3 nucleotides are TGTGCCAGCAGCCATTTCAGGACATCCTTAGAGCAGTACGTC. The encoded protein is CASSHFRTSLEQYV.

Concerning this clonotype itself: This may be a read error: a much more frequent sequence differs by one nucleotide. This chain joins TRBV29-1 and TRBJ2-1, with TRBD2 as a possible D gene (6 bases). Germline V gives CDR1 SQVTM, CDR2 ANQGSEA. CDR3 length: 10 residues. This CDR3 is CSGRGNEKFF. The CDR3 DNA reads as TGCAGCGGCCGGGGGAATGAGAAGTTCTTC.

V usage is TRBV20-1 and J usage is TRBJ1-1; 7 bases are shared with TRBD1. The CDR3 runs 12 residues. V dropped 3 bases and J dropped 8; count of bases not matched to a gene: 6. The germline V gene has CDR1 DFQATT and CDR2 SNEGSKA (reference sequence). In nucleotides, the CDR3 is TGCAGTGCTAGCACACAGGGGCGAGAAGCTTTCTTT. Its protein product is CSASTQGREAFF.

This clonotype was counted at least ten times. J is TRBJ2-7 and V is TRBV7-9, with D perhaps TRBD1 or TRBD2 (6 bases each). The CDR3 sequence is 19 residues long. Trimming left V 5 bases short and J 0 bases short, with 26 bases between. Germline V lookup: CDR1 SEHNR, CDR2 FQNEAQ (reference sequence). In DNA form, the CDR3 reads TGTGCCAGCAGCATACAGACAGGAAGTAGATGGGGAGGCTCCTACGAGCAGTACTTC. It codes for CASSIQTGSRWGGSYEQYF.

The chain combines TRBV27 with TRBJ1-4; D is uncertain. In germline, CDR1 is MNHEY, CDR2 SMNVEV (reference sequence). Trimming cost V 0 bases and J 7 bases, with 9 bases left between them. This CDR3 is 14 amino acids long. CDR3 protein: CASSLSGSGEKLFF. The CDR3 DNA reads TGTGCCAGCAGTTTATCGGGGTCGGGTGAAAAACTGTTTTTT.

Only a few counts were recorded for this clonotype. J is TRBJ1-2 and V is TRBV28; tentatively, D is TRBD1 (6 bases). The germline V and J ends were trimmed by 5 bases and 5 bases, with 18 bases remaining between them. The CDR3 extends over 15 amino acids. From germline, CDR1 is MDHEN and CDR2 SYDVKM. The CDR3 DNA is TGTGCCAGCAGTCCCCTGGGGGGGCCTTATTATGGCTACACCTTC. Protein: CASSPLGGPYYGYTF.

Many counts were recorded for this clonotype. The chain links TRBV28 to TRBJ2-1; D is undetermined. The CDR3 length is 12 residues. V was pared by 3 bases and J by 8 bases, with 8 bases between. Germline CDR1 and CDR2: MDHEN and SYDVKM. DNA for the CDR3: TGTGCCAGCAGTTTTATTCCCCATGAGCAGTTCTTC. Its translation is CASSFIPHEQFF.

This clonotype was counted only a few times. The J gene is TRBJ2-3, the V gene TRBV24-1; 8 bases map to TRBD1. Germline V gives CDR1 KGHDR, CDR2 SFDVKD. The CDR3 totals 17 residues. V lost 3 bases and J lost 2; bases outside the gene matches: 9. CDR3: CATSDTGTGFLTDTQYF. The CDR3, as DNA: TGTGCCACCAGTGATACCGGGACAGGTTTCCTCACAGATACGCAGTATTTT.

V gene TRBV7-9 combines with J gene TRBJ2-1; unclear D gene. Trimming removed 6 bases at V and 7 bases at J, with 7 bases between. The V gene's germline CDR1 is SEHNR and CDR2 FQNEAQ (reference sequence). The CDR3 totals 11 residues. The CDR3 reads CASRLRNEQFF. The CDR3 bases are TGTGCCAGCAGGCTGAGGAATGAGCAGTTCTTC. Full variable domain (outside the CDR3, taken from reference TRBV7-9 and TRBJ2-1): DTGVSQNPRHKITKRGQNVTFRCDPISEHNRLYWYRQTLGQGPEFLTYFQNEAQLEKSRLLSDRFSAERPKGSFSTLEIQRTEQGDSAMYLCASRLRNEQFFGPGTRLTVL.